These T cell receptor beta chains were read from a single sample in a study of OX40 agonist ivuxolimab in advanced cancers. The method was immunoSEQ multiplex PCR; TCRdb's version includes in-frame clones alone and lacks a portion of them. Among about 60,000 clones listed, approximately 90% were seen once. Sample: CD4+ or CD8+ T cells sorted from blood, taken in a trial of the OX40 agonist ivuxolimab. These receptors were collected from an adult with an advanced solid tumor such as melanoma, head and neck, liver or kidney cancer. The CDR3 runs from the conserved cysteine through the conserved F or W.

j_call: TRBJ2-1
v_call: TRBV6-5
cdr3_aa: CASGGGNEQFF

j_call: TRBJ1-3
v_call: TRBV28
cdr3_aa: CASSLKPGTIYF

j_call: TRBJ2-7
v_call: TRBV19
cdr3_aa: CASSVTVSYEQYF

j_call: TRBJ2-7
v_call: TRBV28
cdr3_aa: CASSLGMYEQYF

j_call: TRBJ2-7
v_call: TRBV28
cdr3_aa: CASSSQGSKGGYEQYF

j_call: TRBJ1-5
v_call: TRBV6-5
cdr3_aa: CASSLDRTNQPQHF

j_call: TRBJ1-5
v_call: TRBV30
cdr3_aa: CAWNSGSNQPQHF

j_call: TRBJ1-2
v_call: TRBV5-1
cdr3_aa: CASSFTGLVVSYTF

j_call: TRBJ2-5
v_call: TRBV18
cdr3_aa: CASSPGQGASETQYF

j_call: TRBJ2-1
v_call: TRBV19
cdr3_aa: CASRRAGTGVNEQFF

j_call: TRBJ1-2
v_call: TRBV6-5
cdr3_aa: CASIYGQGASGYGYTF

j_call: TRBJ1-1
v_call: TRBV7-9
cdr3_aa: CASSGPTLMNTEAFF

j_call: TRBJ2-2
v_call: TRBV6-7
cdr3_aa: CASSATGGSGELFF

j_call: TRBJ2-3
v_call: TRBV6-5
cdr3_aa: CASLLAGGSTDTQYF

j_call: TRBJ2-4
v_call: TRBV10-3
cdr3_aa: CAISDDGGPFQYF

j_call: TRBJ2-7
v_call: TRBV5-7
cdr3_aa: CASRVAGGGRISYEQYF

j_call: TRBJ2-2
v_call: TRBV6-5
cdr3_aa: CASSYRRTGDTGELFF

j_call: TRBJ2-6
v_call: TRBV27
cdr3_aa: CASSPRQGLPGANVLTF

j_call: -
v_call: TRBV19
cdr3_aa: CASSMGGNPRDEQYF

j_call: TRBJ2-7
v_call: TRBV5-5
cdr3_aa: CASSFPGSRHYEQYF

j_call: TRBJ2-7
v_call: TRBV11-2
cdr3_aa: CASSPSRGYEQYF

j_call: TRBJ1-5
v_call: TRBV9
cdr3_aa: CASSGGQGEGNQPQHF

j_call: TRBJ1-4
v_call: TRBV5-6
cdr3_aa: CASSPNRAFVGEKLFF

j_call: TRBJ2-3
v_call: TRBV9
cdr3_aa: CASNRQAWTDTQYF